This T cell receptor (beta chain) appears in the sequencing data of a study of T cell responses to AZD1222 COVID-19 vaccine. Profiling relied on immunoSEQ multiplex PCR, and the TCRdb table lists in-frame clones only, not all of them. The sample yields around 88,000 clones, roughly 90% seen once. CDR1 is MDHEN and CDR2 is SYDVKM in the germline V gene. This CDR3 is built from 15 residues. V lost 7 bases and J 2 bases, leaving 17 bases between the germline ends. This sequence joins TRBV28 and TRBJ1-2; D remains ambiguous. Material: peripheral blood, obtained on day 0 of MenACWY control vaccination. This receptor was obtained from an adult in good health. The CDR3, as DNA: TGTGCCAGCAACATCCCCGCGGTTGGGAACTATGGCTACACCTTC. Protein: CASNIPAVGNYGYTF.